This TCR beta chain was captured by sequencing in a study of neurological immune-mediated disorders. Germline CDR1 DFQATT, CDR2 SNEGSKA (reference sequence). The CDR3 sequence is 14 residues long. V shed 3 bases, J shed 6 bases, and the junction held 6 bases outside the gene matches. This clonotype appeared many times. MiXCR, run by TCRdb on the 5' RACE reads, gives a single entry per CDR3 protein. The data hold some 34,000 distinct CDR3 sequences, with about 1.6% observed a single time. The sequence was obtained from a woman between 25 and 40 years old with multiple sclerosis. The genes are TRBV20-1 and TRBJ1-5; 9 bases fit TRBD1. The source material was PBMCs. CDR3 loop: CSASGGQGSQPQHF. The CDR3 DNA reads TGCAGTGCTAGTGGGGGACAGGGTAGTCAGCCCCAGCATTTT.